This TCR beta chain came from a study of shared clonotypes between healthy human individuals. In the study overall: A couple of female and a few male donors aged 18 to 49 were enrolled. Overall study findings and caveats: Memory subsets generally showed smaller estimated richness than naive subsets did. Sampling used blood alone; tissue repertoires probably differ.

Clones were sequenced by immunoSEQ multiplex PCR, and TCRdb holds only the in-frame ones, with some missing. Of over a million clones detected, about 75% appear once; the ten largest clones hold approximately 1.5%. On this clone itself: Its antigen is not identified.

CDR1 and CDR2 from the germline V gene are SGHVS and FQNEAQ. With 2 bases removed from V and 0 bases from J, the gap between germline ends came to 7 bases. This CDR3 comprises 14 residues. This sequence was found in a man aged 18 to 30 in good health. The genes are TRBV7-8 and TRBJ1-1; D is ambiguous. Sequenced input: memory CD4+ T cells sorted from blood. Subset defined: CD45RA-negative fraction. The CDR3 region is CASSLNRLNTEAFF. CDR3 nucleotide sequence: TGTGCCAGCAGCTTAAACAGACTGAACACTGAAGCTTTCTTT.